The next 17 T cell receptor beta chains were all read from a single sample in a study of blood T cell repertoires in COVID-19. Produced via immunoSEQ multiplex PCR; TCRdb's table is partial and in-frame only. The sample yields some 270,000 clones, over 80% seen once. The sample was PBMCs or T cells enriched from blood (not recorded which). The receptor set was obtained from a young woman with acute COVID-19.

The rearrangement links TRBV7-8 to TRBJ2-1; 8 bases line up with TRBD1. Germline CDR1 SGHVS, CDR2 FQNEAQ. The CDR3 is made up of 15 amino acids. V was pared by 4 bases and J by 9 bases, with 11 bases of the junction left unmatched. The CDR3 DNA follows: TGTGCCAGCAGCTACATCCGGACAGGGATGGGTGAGCAGTTCTTC. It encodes CASSYIRTGMGEQFF. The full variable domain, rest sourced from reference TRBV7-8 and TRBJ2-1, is GAGVSQSPRYKVAKRGQDVALRCDPISGHVSLFWYQQALGQGPEFLTYFQNEAQLDKSGLPSDRFFAERPEGSVSTLKIQRTQQEDSAVYLCASSYIRTGMGEQFFGPGTRLTVL.

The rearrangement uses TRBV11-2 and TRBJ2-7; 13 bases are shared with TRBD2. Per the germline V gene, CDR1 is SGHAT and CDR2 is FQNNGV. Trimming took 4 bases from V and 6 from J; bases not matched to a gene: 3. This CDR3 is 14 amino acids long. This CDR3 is CASSYRLAGGEQYF. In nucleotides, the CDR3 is TGTGCCAGCAGCTACCGACTAGCGGGAGGCGAGCAGTACTTC.

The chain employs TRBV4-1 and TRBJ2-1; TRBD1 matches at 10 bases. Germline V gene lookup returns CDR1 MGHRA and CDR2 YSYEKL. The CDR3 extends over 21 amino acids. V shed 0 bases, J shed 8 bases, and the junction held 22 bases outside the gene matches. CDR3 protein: CASSQEYRGRLGTGDLDEQFF. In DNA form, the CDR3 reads TGCGCCAGCAGCCAAGAATACCGAGGGCGACTAGGGACAGGGGATCTCGATGAGCAGTTCTTC.

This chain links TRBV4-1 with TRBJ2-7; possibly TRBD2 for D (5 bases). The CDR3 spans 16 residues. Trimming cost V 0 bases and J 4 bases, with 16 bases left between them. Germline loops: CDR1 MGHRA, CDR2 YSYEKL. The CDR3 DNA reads TGCGCCAGCAGCCAAGATCTGAGGGTCCCCTCGTACGAGCAGTACTTC. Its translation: CASSQDLRVPSYEQYF.

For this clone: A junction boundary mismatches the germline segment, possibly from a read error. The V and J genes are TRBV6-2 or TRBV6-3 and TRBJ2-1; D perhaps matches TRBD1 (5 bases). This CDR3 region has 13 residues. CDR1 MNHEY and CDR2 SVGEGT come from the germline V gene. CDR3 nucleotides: TGTGCCAGCAGTTACTCGGGGCCAGCCCTAGGTGTCTTC. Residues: CASSYSGPALGVF.

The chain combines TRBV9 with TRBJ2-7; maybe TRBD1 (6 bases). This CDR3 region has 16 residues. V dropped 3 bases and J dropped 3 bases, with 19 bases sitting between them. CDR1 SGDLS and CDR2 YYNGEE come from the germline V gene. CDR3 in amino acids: CASSGYETGELYEQYF. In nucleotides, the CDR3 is TGTGCCAGCAGCGGATACGAGACAGGAGAGCTCTACGAGCAGTACTTC.

CDR3 protein: CASGGQGDTGELFF. In nucleotides, the CDR3 is TGCGCCAGCGGGGGACAGGGGGACACCGGGGAGCTGTTTTTT. The gene calls are TRBV10-2 and TRBJ2-2; 11 bases align to TRBD1. This CDR3 contains 14 residues. Losses at the gene ends were 8 bases for V and 3 bases for J; bases not matched to a gene: 2. Germline V gives CDR1 WSHSY, CDR2 SAAADI.

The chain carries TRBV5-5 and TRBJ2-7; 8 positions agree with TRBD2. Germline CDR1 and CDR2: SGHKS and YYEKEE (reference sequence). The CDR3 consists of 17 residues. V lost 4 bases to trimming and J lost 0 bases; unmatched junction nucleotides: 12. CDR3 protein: CASSRRTGTRVSYEQYF. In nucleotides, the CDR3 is TGTGCCAGCAGCAGACGAACCGGGACTAGAGTCTCCTACGAGCAGTACTTC.

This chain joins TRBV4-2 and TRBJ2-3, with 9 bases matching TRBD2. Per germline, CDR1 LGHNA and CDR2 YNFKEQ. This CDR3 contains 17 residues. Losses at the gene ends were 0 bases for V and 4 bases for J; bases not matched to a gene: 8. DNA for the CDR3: TGTGCCAGCAGCCAAGATAACTTAGCGGGAGCTCCAGATACGCAGTATTTT. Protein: CASSQDNLAGAPDTQYF.

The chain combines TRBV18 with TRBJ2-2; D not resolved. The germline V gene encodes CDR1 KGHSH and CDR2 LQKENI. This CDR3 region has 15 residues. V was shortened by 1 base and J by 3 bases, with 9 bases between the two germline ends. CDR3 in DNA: TGTGCCAGCTCACCACAGGCTGACTACACCGGGGAGCTGTTTTTT. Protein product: CASSPQADYTGELFF.

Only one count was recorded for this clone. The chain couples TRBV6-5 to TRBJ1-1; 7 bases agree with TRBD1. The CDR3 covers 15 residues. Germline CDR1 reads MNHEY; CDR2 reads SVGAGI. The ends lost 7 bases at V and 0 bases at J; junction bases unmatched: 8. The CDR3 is CASTRQGGVNTEAFF. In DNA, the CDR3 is TGTGCCAGCACCCGACAGGGCGGAGTGAACACTGAAGCTTTCTTT.

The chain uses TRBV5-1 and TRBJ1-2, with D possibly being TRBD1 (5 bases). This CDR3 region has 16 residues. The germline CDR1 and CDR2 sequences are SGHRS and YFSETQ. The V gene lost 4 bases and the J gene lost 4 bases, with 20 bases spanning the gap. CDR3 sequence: CASSPDQGGRGYGYTF. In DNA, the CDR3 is TGCGCCAGCAGCCCGGACCAGGGTGGGCGTGGCTATGGCTACACCTTC.

The CDR3 DNA follows: TGTGCCAGCAGCGCTAGAAGCGGAGACACAGATACGCAGTATTTT. It translates to CASSARSGDTDTQYF. The chain links TRBV9 to TRBJ2-3, with D perhaps TRBD2 (5 bases). Germline values: CDR1 SGDLS, CDR2 YYNGEE. The V gene lost 3 bases and the J gene lost 2 bases, with 13 bases spanning the gap. The CDR3 runs to 15 residues.

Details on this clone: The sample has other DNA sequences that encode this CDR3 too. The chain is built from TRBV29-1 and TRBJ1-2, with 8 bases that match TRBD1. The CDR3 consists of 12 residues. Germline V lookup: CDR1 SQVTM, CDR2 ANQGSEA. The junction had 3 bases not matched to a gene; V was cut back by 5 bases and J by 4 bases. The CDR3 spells CSVRTGSYGYTF. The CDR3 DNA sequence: TGCAGCGTTAGGACAGGGAGCTATGGCTACACCTTC.

CDR3 sequence: CASSIFPYSNQPQHF. The CDR3, as DNA: TGTGCCAGTAGTATATTCCCTTATAGCAATCAGCCCCAGCATTTT. V and J are TRBV19 and TRBJ1-5; D unresolved. The CDR3 is 15 amino acids. V lost 2 bases to trimming and J lost 0 bases, with 8 bases between them. The germline V gene encodes CDR1 LNHDA and CDR2 SQIVND (reference sequence).

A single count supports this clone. The CDR3 DNA sequence: TGTGCCAGTAGTATCAACAGAAGAGGCTACACCTTC. Residues: CASSINRRGYTF. The V gene is TRBV19, the J gene TRBJ1-2; no reliable D call. Trimming pared 3 bases from V and 8 bases from J, leaving 10 bases between. Germline V gene lookup returns CDR1 LNHDA and CDR2 SQIVND (reference sequence). CDR3 length: 12 amino acids.

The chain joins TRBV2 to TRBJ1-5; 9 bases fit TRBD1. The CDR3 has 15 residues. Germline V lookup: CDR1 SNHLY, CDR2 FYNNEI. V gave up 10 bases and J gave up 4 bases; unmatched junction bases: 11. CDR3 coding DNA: TGTGCCACGAAGGAGGGACAGGGTCAAAATCAGCCCCAGCATTTT. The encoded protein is CATKEGQGQNQPQHF.